The 15 T cell receptor beta chains below were found in one sample sequenced in a study of regulatory T cells in long-lasting Graves disease. The authors built TCR beta libraries using iRepertoire HTBI primers and Arm-PCR of CDR3 regions. TCRdb reprocessed the multiplex PCR reads with MiXCR, giving one entry per CDR3 protein. Here the sample spans approximately 350,000 distinct CDR3 sequences, approximately 15% being singletons. The time point: newly diagnosed GD, antithyroid drugs for less than 3 months. RNA from PBMCs was the source of the TCR library. The data also belong to a second study, concerning T cells in Graves' hyperthyroidism and ophthalmopathy.

The starting material was peripheral blood mononuclear cells (PBMCs), obtained at new diagnosis, from a patient treated with antithyroid drugs. The receptors were sampled from a man in his forties or fifties with Graves disease.

This clonotype was detected many times. The rearrangement joins TRBV5-1 to TRBJ2-3, with TRBD2 matching 13 bases. This CDR3 has 17 residues. J gave up 8 bases and V 4 bases, and 13 bases lay outside the gene matches. Germline lookup yields CDR1 SGHRS and CDR2 YFSETQ. DNA of the CDR3: TGCGCCAGCAGCATAGAGACTAGCGGGGGGATGAAGCGTACGCAGTATTTT. Protein sequence: CASSIETSGGMKRTQYF.

This clonotype was seen repeatedly, ten times or more. The chain recombines TRBV2 with TRBJ2-1; perhaps TRBD1 as D (5 bases). The V gene lost 3 bases and the J gene lost 7 bases, with 13 bases spanning the gap. CDR1 SNHLY and CDR2 FYNNEI come from the germline V gene. The CDR3 has 14 amino acids. This chain's CDR3 is CASSDWGLSNEQFF. The CDR3, as DNA: TGTGCCAGCAGTGATTGGGGCCTGAGTAATGAGCAGTTCTTC. Together with reference TRBV2 and TRBJ2-1, the CDR3 gives the full variable domain: EPEVTQTPSHQVTQMGQEVILRCVPISNHLYFYWYRQILGQKVEFLVSFYNNEISEKSEIFDDQFSVERPDGSNFTLKIRSTKLEDSAMYFCASSDWGLSNEQFFGPGTRLTVL.

This clonotype was seen ten or more times. The chain joins TRBV28 to TRBJ1-6; D is undetermined. Trimming removed 6 bases from V and 9 bases from J, with 6 bases in between. Germline V gives CDR1 MDHEN, CDR2 SYDVKM. The CDR3 has 11 residues. CDR3 nucleotide sequence: TGTGCCAGCAGCCACTTTTCACCCCTCCACTTT. Amino acid sequence: CASSHFSPLHF. Supplemented by reference TRBV28 and TRBJ1-6, the full variable domain reads DVKVTQSSRYLVKRTGEKVFLECVQDMDHENMFWYRQDPGLGLRLIYFSYDVKMKEKGDIPEGYSVSREKKERFSLILESASTNQTSMYLCASSHFSPLHFGNGTRLTVT.

This clonotype was seen at least ten times. This CDR3 reads CASSGGDSYTEAFF. The CDR3 DNA sequence: TGCGCCAGCAGCGGGGGGGACAGCTACACTGAAGCTTTCTTT. V usage is TRBV5-1 and J usage is TRBJ1-1; 7 bases align to TRBD1. Per germline, CDR1 SGHRS and CDR2 YFSETQ. The V gene end was trimmed by 4 bases and the J gene end by 3 bases; junction bases not matched to a gene: 6. CDR3 length: 14 residues. Drawing the rest from reference TRBV5-1 and TRBJ1-1, the complete variable domain is KAGVTQTPRYLIKTRGQQVTLSCSPISGHRSVSWYQQTPGQGLQFLFEYFSETQRNKGNFPGRFSGRQFSNSRSEMNVSTLELGDSALYLCASSGGDSYTEAFFGQGTRLTVV.

This clonotype was observed many times. The chain uses TRBV20-1 and TRBJ1-6, with a tentative D call TRBD1 (6 bases). There are 17 residues in the CDR3. Trimming pared 0 bases from V and 4 bases from J, leaving 16 bases between. Germline-derived CDR1 and CDR2 are DFQATT and SNEGSKA (reference sequence). The CDR3 sequence: CSAREWGGLEYNSPLHF. CDR3 in DNA: TGCAGTGCTAGAGAGTGGGGGGGCCTCGAATATAATTCACCCCTCCACTTT.

This clonotype was counted ten times or more. DNA of the CDR3: TGTGCCAGCTCACCAAATCTCTGGGAAAAACTGTTTTTT. Encoded protein: CASSPNLWEKLFF. The chain joins TRBV18 to TRBJ1-4; D call uncertain. Trimming pared 2 bases from V and 8 bases from J, leaving 9 bases between. This CDR3 comprises 13 residues. Germline CDR1 and CDR2: KGHSH and LQKENI.

This clonotype was seen many times. The V call is TRBV7-2, the J call TRBJ2-2; 11 bases agree with TRBD1. Germline V lookup: CDR1 SGHTA, CDR2 FQGNSA. The CDR3 has 17 residues. V dropped 6 bases and J dropped 5; count of bases not matched to a gene: 11. CDR3 coding DNA: TGTGCCAGCAGGACACGGTGGACAGGGGGCACGACCGGGGAGCTGTTTTTT. This gives the protein CASRTRWTGGTTGELFF.

This clonotype occurred a few times. The genes are TRBV18 and TRBJ1-2, with a possible D match to TRBD1 (5 bases). Germline V CDR1 and CDR2: KGHSH, LQKENI. V lost 4 bases to trimming and J lost 4 bases, with 13 bases between them. The CDR3 sequence is 14 residues long. CDR3 in DNA: TGTGCCAGCTCACAACAGACAGAAACCTATGGCTACACCTTC. Translation: CASSQQTETYGYTF.

This clonotype has only a few counts. Being one base from a much bigger clone, this may be a read error. The V and J genes are TRBV7-7 and TRBJ1-5; D is ambiguous. The CDR3 runs to 16 residues. The V gene's germline CDR1 is SSHAT and CDR2 FNYEAQ (reference sequence). DNA for the CDR3: TGCGCCAGCAGCCAAGGGCATTCCGTTAGCAATCCGCCCCAGCATTTT. Translation gives CASSQGHSVSNPPQHF.

In this sample, this clonotype turned up many times. The rearrangement uses TRBV28 and TRBJ2-3; 14 positions agree with TRBD2. The CDR3 is 15 amino acids. The V gene's germline CDR1 is MDHEN and CDR2 SYDVKM. Trimming cost V 5 bases and J 10 bases; bases outside gene matches: 8. The CDR3 nucleotides read TGTGCCAGCAGTCCACTACGACTAGCGGGGGGGGCGCAGTATTTT. Protein sequence: CASSPLRLAGGAQYF.

A remark on this clonotype: A clone one base away is much larger, so this may be a read error. V is TRBV28 and J is TRBJ2-1, with TRBD2 as a possible D gene (6 bases). The J call may be faulty, since TRBJ2-3 better matches the DNA end. The CDR3 runs 18 residues. Germline loops: CDR1 MDHEN, CDR2 SYDVKM. The CDR3 nucleotides are TGTACCAGCAGTCCTGGGGGGTGGGGCAATCTGCGGGGAGATACGCAGTATTTT. Translating it yields CTSSPGGWGNLRGDTQYF.

V is TRBV5-1 and J is TRBJ2-7; 8 bases align to TRBD1. CDR1 SGHRS and CDR2 YFSETQ come from the germline V gene. The V gene end was trimmed by 0 bases and the J gene end by 2 bases; junction bases not matched to a gene: 13. The CDR3 extends over 18 amino acids. This chain's CDR3 is CASSLASPLGTGTYEQYF. The CDR3 nucleotides are TGCGCCAGCAGCTTGGCCTCCCCCCTGGGGACAGGCACCTACGAGCAGTACTTC.

A word on this clonotype: This may come from a read error, since a much larger clone is one base off. The gene calls are TRBV9 and TRBJ1-6, with TRBD1 identical over 9 bases. Germline V gene lookup returns CDR1 SGDLS and CDR2 YYNGEE. The CDR3 spans 13 residues. V gave up 4 bases and J gave up 9 bases; unmatched junction bases: 2. The CDR3 is CASSPDRGSPLHF. The CDR3 DNA reads as TGTGCCAGCAGCCCGGACAGGGGTTCACCCCTCCACTTT.

Points on this clonotype: Without the conserved terminal phenylalanine or tryptophan, this CDR3 likely stems from a read error. V usage is TRBV7-9 and J usage is TRBJ2-3, with D tentatively TRBD2 (6 bases). This CDR3 is built from 15 residues. The germline V and J ends were trimmed by 3 bases and 0 bases, with 10 bases remaining between them. Germline CDR1 is SEHNR and CDR2 is FQNEAQ (reference sequence). CDR3 nucleotides: TGTGCCAGCAGCTTTTCCGGAGGGAGCACAGATACGCAGTATCTT. Encoded protein: CASSFSGGSTDTQYL.

This clonotype was counted many times. The J gene is TRBJ2-7, the V gene TRBV2; perhaps TRBD1 as D (6 bases). The CDR3 extends over 16 amino acids. V lost 0 bases, J lost 2 bases, and 14 bases lay in between. The germline V gene has CDR1 SNHLY and CDR2 FYNNEI. The CDR3 loop reads CASSEALGAGTYEQYF. In DNA form, the CDR3 reads TGTGCCAGCAGTGAAGCACTGGGGGCGGGCACCTACGAGCAGTACTTC.